The following is a T cell receptor beta chain sequence with its context. This entry comes from a study of monozygotic twins with inflammatory bowel disease. Germline values: CDR1 MNHNS, CDR2 SASEGT. There are 18 residues in the CDR3. TCRdb reprocessed the 5' RACE reads and reports one entry per CDR3 protein, with no DNA. The table lists about 380,000 distinct CDR3 sequences. The source of this sequence is a human donor with ulcerative colitis or Crohn's disease, or a healthy co-twin of an affected twin (not recorded which). Sequences were obtained from blood. The gene calls are TRBV6-1 and TRBJ2-3; the D call from TCRdb, TRBD1, cannot be confirmed without DNA. The CDR3 here is CASSEEHARLPSTDTQYF.